Sequencing of this TCR beta chain was carried out in a study of somatic mutations in cytotoxic T cells in rheumatoid arthritis. The length of the CDR3 is 16 residues. V dropped 2 bases and J dropped 5 bases, with 18 bases sitting between them. Germline V lookup: CDR1 MGHRA, CDR2 YSYEKL. Clones were sequenced by immunoSEQ multiplex PCR, and TCRdb holds only the in-frame ones, with some missing. The sample has 15,000 to 20,000 clones; roughly 82% are singletons. In its sample, this clone is large (0.1 to 1%). Specimen: CD8+ T cells sorted from blood. The sequence was collected from a woman between 45 and 60 years old with rheumatoid arthritis. The V call is TRBV4-1, the J call TRBJ1-1; perhaps TRBD1 as D (5 bases). The CDR3 is CASSQTGLHGGTEAFF. CDR3 bases: TGCGCCAGCAGCCAAACGGGACTCCACGGGGGTACTGAAGCTTTCTTT.